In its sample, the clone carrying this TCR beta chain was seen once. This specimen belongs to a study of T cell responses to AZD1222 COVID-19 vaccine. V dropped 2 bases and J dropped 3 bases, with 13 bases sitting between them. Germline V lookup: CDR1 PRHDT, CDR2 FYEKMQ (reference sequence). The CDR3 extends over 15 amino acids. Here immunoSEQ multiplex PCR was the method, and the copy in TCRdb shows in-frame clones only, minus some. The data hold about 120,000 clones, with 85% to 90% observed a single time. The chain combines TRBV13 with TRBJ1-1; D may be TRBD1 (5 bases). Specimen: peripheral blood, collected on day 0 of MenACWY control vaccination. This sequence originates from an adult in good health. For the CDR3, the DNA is TGTGCCAGCAGCTTAAGCAAAAGGGGTTACACTGAAGCTTTCTTT. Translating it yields CASSLSKRGYTEAFF. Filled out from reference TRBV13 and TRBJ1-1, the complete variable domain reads AAGVIQSPRHLIKEKRETATLKCYPIPRHDTVYWYQQGPGQDPQFLISFYEKMQSDKGSIPDRFSAQQFSDYHSELNMSSLELGDSALYFCASSLSKRGYTEAFFGQGTRLTVV.